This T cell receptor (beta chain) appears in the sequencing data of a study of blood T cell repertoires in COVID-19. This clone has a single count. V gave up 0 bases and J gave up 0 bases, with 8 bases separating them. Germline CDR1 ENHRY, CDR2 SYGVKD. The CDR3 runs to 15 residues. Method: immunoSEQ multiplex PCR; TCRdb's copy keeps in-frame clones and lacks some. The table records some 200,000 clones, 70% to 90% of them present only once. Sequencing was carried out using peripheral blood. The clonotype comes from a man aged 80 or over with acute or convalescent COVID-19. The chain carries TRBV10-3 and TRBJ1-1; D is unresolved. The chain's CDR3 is CAISESVNMNTEAFF. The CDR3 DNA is TGTGCCATCAGTGAGTCCGTGAACATGAACACTGAAGCTTTCTTT.